The sequence of this TCR beta chain was determined in a study of T cell repertoires in cytomegalovirus infection. The wider study: Both CMV infection and a matching HLA type were indicated by public TCR beta signatures.

MiXCR, run by TCRdb on the reads, gives a single entry per CDR3 protein. The profile covers fewer than 850,000 distinct CDR3 sequences, with 29% appearing a single time and around 13% taken by the ten largest. Points on this clonotype: What it binds is unknown.

Germline CDR1 and CDR2: LGHNA and YNFKEQ. The CDR3 spans 17 residues. V dropped 0 bases and J dropped 2 bases, with 14 bases sitting between them. General study results and limits: In two of eight donors, the top clonotype was HLA-C-restricted CMV-specific.

Material: cultured CD8+ T cells from PBMCs, obtained from culture after CMV antigen stimulation. The V and J genes are TRBV4-2 and TRBJ2-1, with D hard to call. This TCR derives from a human donor in good health (CMV status not recorded). Some clones in this sample may be carry-over from other donors' samples. The CDR3 here is CASSQDLMGGAYNEQFF. In nucleotides, the CDR3 is TGTGCCAGCAGCCAAGATCTTATGGGTGGAGCCTACAATGAGCAGTTCTTC.